The clone carrying this TCR beta chain was found many times. No antigen is known for it. This record comes from a study of T-cell reconstitution after alpha-beta-depleted transplantation in children. Study-level points and caveats: A year post-transplant, T-cell counts and diversity derived mostly from newly produced T cells. Diversity of TCRbeta at day 60 was high in some patients, arising from surviving recipient T cells and thymic progenitors. Reportedly, alpha-beta T cells present about two months post-transplant originated from several hundred expanded clones of graft origin.

Unique molecular identifiers featured in how the TCRbeta library was prepared. TCRdb re-called the PCR reads with MiXCR, one entry per CDR3 protein. The data show approximately 290,000 distinct CDR3 sequences, approximately 10% seen once. Sequences were derived from peripheral blood, sampled 180 days after TCRalphabeta/CD19-depleted stem cell transplant. This TCR came from a male patient aged 2 to 9 who had a stem cell transplant for chronic granulomatous disease, so the T cells may come from the graft donor.

CDR3 bases: TGTGCCAGCAGCCAAGATCGGAGAAACACCATATATTTT. This encodes CASSQDRRNTIYF. The V and J genes are TRBV4-2 and TRBJ1-3, with D unclear. The V end was cut by 0 bases, the J end by 5 bases, with 5 bases between. Germline V lookup: CDR1 LGHNA, CDR2 YNFKEQ. The CDR3 covers 13 residues.